Listed below are T cell receptor beta chains from one sample, sequenced in a study of blood T cells in healthy people across ages. TCRdb re-analysed the 5' RACE reads in MiXCR, keeping a single row per CDR3 protein. Of 1.8 million or so distinct CDR3 sequences listed, roughly two fifths are singletons. Sample: blood. These receptors were collected from a human donor in good health. The CDR3 runs from the conserved cysteine through the conserved F or W. Fields, in order: J gene, CDR3 length, V gene, CDR3 protein.

TRBJ2-3 17 TRBV6-2/TRBV6-3 CASSYLGKSGGTDTQYF
TRBJ2-5 14 TRBV29-1 CSVLMDRGPETQYF
TRBJ2-3 15 TRBV7-2 CASSWAAGNTDTQYF
TRBJ2-1 12 TRBV9 CASSVVTGEQFF
TRBJ2-5 16 TRBV10-3 CAISDAPQGNQETQYF
TRBJ2-1 15 TRBV24-1 CATSDPTRGDNEQFF
TRBJ2-3 18 TRBV9 CASSPIAGTSGPTDTQYF
TRBJ2-3 18 TRBV7-8 CASSQTLRTSGGTDTQYF
TRBJ2-3 14 TRBV7-3 CASSFSGPTDTQYF
TRBJ2-1 14 TRBV29-1 CSVEMEQGDNEQFF
TRBJ2-3 15 TRBV7-2 CASRDRERETDTQYF
TRBJ1-1 11 TRBV20-1 CSAKKPQGAFF
TRBJ2-7 17 TRBV4-3 CASSPGSSFLGFYEQYF